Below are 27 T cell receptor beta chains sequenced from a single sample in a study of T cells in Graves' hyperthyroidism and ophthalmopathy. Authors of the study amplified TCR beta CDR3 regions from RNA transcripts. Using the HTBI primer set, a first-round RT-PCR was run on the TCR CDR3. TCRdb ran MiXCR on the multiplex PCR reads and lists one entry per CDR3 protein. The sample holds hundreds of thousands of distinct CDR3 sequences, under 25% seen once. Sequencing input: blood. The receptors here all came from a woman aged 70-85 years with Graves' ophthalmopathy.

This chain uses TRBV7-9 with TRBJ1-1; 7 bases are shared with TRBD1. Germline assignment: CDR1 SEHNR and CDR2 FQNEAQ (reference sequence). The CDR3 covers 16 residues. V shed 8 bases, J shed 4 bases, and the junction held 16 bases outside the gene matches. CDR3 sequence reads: CASSTILQQGPTEAFF. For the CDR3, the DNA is TGTGCCAGCTCTACAATCCTCCAACAGGGGCCCACTGAAGCTTTCTTT.

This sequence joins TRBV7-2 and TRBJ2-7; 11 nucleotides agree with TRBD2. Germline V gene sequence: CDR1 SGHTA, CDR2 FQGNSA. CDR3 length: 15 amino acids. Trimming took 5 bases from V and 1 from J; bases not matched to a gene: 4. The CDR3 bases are TGTGCCAGCAGCAAGACTAGCGGGACTTCCTACGAGCAGTACTTC. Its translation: CASSKTSGTSYEQYF.

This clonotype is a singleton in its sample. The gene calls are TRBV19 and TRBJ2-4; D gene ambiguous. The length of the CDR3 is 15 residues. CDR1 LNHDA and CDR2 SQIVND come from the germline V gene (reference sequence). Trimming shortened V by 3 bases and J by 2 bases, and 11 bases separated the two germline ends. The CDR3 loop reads CASSMSKGSKNIQYF. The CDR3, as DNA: TGTGCCAGTAGTATGAGTAAGGGATCCAAAAACATTCAGTACTTC.

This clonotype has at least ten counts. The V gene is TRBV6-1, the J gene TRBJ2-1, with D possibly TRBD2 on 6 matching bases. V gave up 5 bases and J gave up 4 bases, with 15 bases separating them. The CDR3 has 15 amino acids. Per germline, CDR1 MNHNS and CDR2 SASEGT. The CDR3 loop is CASSPRLVAYNEQFF. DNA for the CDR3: TGTGCCAGCAGTCCGCGACTAGTCGCGTACAATGAGCAGTTCTTC.

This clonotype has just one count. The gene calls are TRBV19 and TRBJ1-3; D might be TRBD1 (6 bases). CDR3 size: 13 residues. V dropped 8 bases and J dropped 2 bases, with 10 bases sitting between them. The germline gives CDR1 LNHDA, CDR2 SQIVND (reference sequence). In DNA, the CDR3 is TGTGCCAGTGAGGCAGGGGCTGGAAACACCATATATTTT. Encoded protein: CASEAGAGNTIYF.

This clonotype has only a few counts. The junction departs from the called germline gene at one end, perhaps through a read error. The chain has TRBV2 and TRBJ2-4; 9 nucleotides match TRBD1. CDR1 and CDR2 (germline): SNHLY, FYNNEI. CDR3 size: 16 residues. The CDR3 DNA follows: TGTGCCACCAGTGATCATGGGGGACAGGGCAAAAACATTCAGTACTTC. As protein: CATSDHGGQGKNIQYF.

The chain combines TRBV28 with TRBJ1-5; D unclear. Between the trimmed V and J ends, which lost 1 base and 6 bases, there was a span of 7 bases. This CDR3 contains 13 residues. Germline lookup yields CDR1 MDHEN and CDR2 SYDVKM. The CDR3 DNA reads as TGTGCCAGCAGTTTATTAATAAGTCAGCCCCAGCATTTT. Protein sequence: CASSLLISQPQHF.

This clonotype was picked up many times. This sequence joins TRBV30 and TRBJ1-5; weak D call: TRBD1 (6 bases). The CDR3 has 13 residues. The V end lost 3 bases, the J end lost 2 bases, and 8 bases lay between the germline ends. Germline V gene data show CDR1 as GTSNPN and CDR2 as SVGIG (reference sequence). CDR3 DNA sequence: TGTGCCTGGAGCGCAGGGGGCAATCAGCCCCAGCATTTT. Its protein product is CAWSAGGNQPQHF.

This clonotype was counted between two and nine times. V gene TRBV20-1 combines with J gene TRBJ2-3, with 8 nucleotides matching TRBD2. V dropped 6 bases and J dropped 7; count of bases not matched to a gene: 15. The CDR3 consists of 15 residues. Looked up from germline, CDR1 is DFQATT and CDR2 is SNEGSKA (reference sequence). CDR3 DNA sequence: TGCAGTGCGATATTCGGCGGACTAGCCGCCAATACGCAGTATTTT. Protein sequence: CSAIFGGLAANTQYF.

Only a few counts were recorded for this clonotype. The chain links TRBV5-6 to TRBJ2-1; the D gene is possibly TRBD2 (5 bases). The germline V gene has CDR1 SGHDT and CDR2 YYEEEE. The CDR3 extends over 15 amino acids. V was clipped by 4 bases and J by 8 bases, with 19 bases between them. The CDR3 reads CASSLLASQGYEQFF. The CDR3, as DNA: TGTGCCAGCAGCCTTCTAGCTTCCCAAGGTTATGAGCAGTTCTTC.

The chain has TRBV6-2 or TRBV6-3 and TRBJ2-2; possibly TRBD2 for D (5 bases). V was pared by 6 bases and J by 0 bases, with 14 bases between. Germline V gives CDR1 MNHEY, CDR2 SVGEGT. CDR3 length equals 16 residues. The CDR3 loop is CASRYSGLSNTGELFF. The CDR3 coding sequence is TGTGCCAGCAGGTATAGTGGACTTTCGAACACCGGGGAGCTGTTTTTT.

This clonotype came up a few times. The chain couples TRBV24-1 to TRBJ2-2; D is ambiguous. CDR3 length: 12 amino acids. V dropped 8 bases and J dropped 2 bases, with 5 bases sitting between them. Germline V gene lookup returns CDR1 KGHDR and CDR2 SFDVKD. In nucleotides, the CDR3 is TGTGCCACCAACAGCAACACCGGGGAGCTGTTTTTT. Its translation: CATNSNTGELFF.

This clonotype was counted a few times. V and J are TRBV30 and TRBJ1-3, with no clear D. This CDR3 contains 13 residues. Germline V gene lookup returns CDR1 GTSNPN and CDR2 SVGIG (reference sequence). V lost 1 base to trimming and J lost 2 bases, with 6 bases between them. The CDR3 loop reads CAWSDYTGNTIYF. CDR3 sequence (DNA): TGTGCCTGGAGTGACTACACTGGAAACACCATATATTTT.

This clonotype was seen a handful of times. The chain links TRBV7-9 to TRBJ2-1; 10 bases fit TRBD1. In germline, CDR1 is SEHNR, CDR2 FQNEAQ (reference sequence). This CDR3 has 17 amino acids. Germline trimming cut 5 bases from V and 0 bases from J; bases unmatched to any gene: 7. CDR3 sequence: CASSTSGDRGSYNEQFF. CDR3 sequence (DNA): TGTGCCAGCAGCACCTCAGGGGACAGGGGCTCCTACAATGAGCAGTTCTTC.

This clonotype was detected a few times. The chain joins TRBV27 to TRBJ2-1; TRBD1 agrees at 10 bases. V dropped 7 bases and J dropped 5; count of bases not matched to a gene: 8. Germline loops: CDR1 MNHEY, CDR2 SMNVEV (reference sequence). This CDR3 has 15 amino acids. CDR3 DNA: TGTGCCAGCATCCCCGGGACAGGGGCAAACAATGAGCAGTTCTTC. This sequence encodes CASIPGTGANNEQFF.

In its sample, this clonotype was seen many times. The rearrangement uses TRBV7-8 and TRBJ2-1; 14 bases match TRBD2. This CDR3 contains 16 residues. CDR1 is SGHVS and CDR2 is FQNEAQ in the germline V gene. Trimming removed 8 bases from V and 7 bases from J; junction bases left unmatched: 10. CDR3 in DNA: TGTGCCAGCGCCAGGGCGGGACTAGCGGGAGTTAATGAGCAGTTCTTC. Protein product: CASARAGLAGVNEQFF.

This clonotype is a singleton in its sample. CDR3 DNA sequence: TGTGCCAGCAGCTCGACAGGGGGCAGAGAGACCCAGTACTTC. Translation: CASSSTGGRETQYF. The rearrangement joins TRBV5-4 to TRBJ2-5; 10 nucleotides line up with TRBD1. The CDR3 is 14 amino acids. V trimming: 3 bases; J trimming: 4 bases; junction bases outside the gene matches: 3. Germline loops: CDR1 SGHNT, CDR2 YYREEE (reference sequence).

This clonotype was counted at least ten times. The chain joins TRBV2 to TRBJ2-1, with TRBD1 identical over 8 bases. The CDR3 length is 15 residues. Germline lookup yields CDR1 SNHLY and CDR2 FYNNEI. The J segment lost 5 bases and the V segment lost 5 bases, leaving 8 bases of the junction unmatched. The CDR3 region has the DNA TGTGCCAGCAGTTCTCGGACAGGGTCGGACAATGAGCAGTTCTTC. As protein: CASSSRTGSDNEQFF.

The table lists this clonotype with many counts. CDR3 coding DNA: TGTGCCAGCGGACAGGGAAGGACTGAAGCTTTCTTT. This encodes CASGQGRTEAFF. The chain carries TRBV2 and TRBJ1-1; TRBD1 aligns across 8 bases. The germline CDR1 and CDR2 sequences are SNHLY and FYNNEI. V shed 8 bases, J shed 5 bases, and the junction held 4 bases outside the gene matches. CDR3 size: 12 residues.

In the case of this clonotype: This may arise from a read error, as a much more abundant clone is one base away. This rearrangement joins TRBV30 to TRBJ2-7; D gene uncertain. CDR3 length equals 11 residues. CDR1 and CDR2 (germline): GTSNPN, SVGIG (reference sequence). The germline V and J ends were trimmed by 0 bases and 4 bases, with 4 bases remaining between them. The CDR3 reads CAWSVKYEQYF. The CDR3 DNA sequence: TGTGCCTGGAGTGTAAAGTACGAGCAGTACTTC.

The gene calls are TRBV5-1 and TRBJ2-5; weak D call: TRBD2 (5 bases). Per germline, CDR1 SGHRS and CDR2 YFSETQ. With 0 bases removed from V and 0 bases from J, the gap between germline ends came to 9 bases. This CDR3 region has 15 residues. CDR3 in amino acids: CASSLGASHQETQYF. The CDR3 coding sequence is TGCGCCAGCAGCTTGGGGGCTAGCCACCAAGAGACCCAGTACTTC. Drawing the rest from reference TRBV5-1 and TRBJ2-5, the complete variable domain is KAGVTQTPRYLIKTRGQQVTLSCSPISGHRSVSWYQQTPGQGLQFLFEYFSETQRNKGNFPGRFSGRQFSNSRSEMNVSTLELGDSALYLCASSLGASHQETQYFGPGTRLLVL.

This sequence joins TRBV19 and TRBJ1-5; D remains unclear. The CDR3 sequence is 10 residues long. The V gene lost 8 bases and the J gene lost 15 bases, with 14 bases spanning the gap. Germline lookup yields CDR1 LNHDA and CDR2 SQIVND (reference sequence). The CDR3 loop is CASSSGRLHF. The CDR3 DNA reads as TGTGCCAGTTCGTCCGGTCGTTTGCATTTT.

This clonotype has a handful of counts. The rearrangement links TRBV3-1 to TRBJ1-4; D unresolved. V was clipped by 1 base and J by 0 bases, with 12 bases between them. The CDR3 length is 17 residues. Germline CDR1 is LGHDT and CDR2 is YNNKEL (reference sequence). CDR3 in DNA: TGTGCCAGCAGCCAAGGGGGAGCACCTGCAACTAATGAAAAACTGTTTTTT. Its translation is CASSQGGAPATNEKLFF.

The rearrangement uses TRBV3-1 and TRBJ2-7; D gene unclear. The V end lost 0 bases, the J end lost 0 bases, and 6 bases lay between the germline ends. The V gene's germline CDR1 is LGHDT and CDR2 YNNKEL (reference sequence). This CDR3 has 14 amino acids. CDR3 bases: TGTGCCAGCAGCCAAGACGCCTCCTCCTACGAGCAGTACTTC. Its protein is CASSQDASSYEQYF.

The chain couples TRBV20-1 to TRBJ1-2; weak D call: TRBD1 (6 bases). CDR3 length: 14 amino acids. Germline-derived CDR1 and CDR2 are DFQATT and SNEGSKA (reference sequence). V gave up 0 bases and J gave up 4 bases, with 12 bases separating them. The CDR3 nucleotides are TGCAGTGCTAGAGACACAGGGTCGGGCTATGGCTACACCTTC. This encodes CSARDTGSGYGYTF.

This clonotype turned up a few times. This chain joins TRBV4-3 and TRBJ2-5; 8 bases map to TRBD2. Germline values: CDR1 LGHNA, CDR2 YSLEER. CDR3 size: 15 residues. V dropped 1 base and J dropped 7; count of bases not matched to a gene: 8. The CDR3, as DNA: TGCGCCAGCAGCCAAGGGGGCGGGGGGCCCGGGACCCAGTACTTC. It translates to CASSQGGGGPGTQYF.

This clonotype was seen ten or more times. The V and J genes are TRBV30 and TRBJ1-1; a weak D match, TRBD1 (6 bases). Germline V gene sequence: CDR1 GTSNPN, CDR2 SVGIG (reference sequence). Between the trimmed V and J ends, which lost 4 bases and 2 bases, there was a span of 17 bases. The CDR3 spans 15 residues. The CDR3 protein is CAWTLAGAGNTEAFF. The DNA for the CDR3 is TGTGCCTGGACCCTAGCGGGGGCGGGTAACACTGAAGCTTTCTTT.